This T cell receptor (beta chain) stems from a study of shared clonotypes between healthy human individuals. Study in general: A donor's plate count was three for CD4 naive and three for CD4 memory; CD8 naive had two and CD8 memory one. Points from the study as a whole: Among non-shared clonotypes, generation probabilities were lower than among those shared by all four donors.

Germline CDR1 SGDLS, CDR2 YYNGEE. The germline V and J ends were trimmed by 1 base and 6 bases, with 21 bases remaining between them. This CDR3 is built from 17 residues. As defined, naive CD8 cells were CD45RO-negative and positively selected for CCR7, with terminally differentiated effector memory CD45RA+ cells excluded. There were only Caucasian adults among the donors, and all lived in Nashville, Tennessee. Some clones are missing from TCRdb's copy, which holds only in-frame ones; the method was immunoSEQ multiplex PCR. Of roughly 590,000 clones in the sample, 95% were seen once. About this clone itself: The target antigen is unknown.

The rearrangement links TRBV9 to TRBJ2-3; the D gene could be TRBD1 or TRBD2 (5 bases each). The sequenced sample consisted of naive CD8+ T cells sorted from blood. The receptor was isolated from a woman in her 30s in good health. CDR3 bases: TGTGCCAGCAGCGTAAACGTCCGGGACGGAGACCTGGATACGCAGTATTTT. Its protein is CASSVNVRDGDLDTQYF.